These 12 T cell receptor beta chains share one sample of origin, sequenced in a study of vaccination and CD4 T cells after COVID-19. Researchers used the Oncomine TCR Beta short-read assay to sequence DNA from cultured CD4+ T cells. TCRdb reprocessed the PCR reads with MiXCR, giving one entry per CDR3 protein. This table holds 20,000 to 25,000 distinct CDR3 sequences, 46% found once. These TCRs are of unknown antigen specificity. Sample time point: late sampling 161 to 241 days after vaccination in a few convalescent patients. Stated treatment: approximately 9-day PBMC culture with coronavirus spike peptide pools or control peptides (ViraFEST assay). This sample comprised CD4+ T cells from blood, cultured in vitro, obtained about 7 months after SARS-CoV-2 vaccination. The source of these receptors is a human donor who had recovered from COVID-19.

V gene TRBV7-3 combines with J gene TRBJ1-2, with D possibly TRBD1 on 5 matching bases. Per the germline V gene, CDR1 is SGHTA and CDR2 is FQGTGA. The CDR3 covers 12 residues. With 5 bases removed from V and 11 bases from J, the gap between germline ends came to 15 bases. The CDR3 coding sequence is TGTGCCAGCAGCATCCCGGGGGGGGTGTACACCTTC. Translated: CASSIPGGVYTF.

V is TRBV20-1 and J is TRBJ2-5; no reliable D call. The V end lost 0 bases, the J end lost 2 bases, and 10 bases lay between the germline ends. This CDR3 spans 14 amino acids. Germline V gene data show CDR1 as DFQATT and CDR2 as SNEGSKA (reference sequence). Written as DNA, the CDR3 is TGCAGTGCTAGAGATCTCAGTTTACAAGAGACCCAGTACTTC. As protein: CSARDLSLQETQYF.

This clonotype was seen more than once but under ten times. This chain connects TRBV6-1 to TRBJ2-3; TRBD1 matches 11 bases. Germline V gene data show CDR1 as MNHNS and CDR2 as SASEGT. The CDR3 runs 13 residues. V trimming: 10 bases; J trimming: 4 bases; junction bases outside the gene matches: 4. The CDR3 loop reads CATRGQGADTQYF. CDR3 sequence (DNA): TGTGCCACCCGGGGACAGGGGGCAGATACGCAGTATTTT.

The rearrangement joins TRBV3-1 to TRBJ1-6; tentatively, D is TRBD1 (5 bases). V was cut by 1 base and J by 8 bases, with 9 bases left in between. Looked up from germline, CDR1 is LGHDT and CDR2 is YNNKEL (reference sequence). This CDR3 is 14 amino acids long. The CDR3 spells CASSQGRAHSPLHF. Here the CDR3 DNA reads TGTGCCAGCAGCCAAGGCAGGGCGCATTCACCCCTCCACTTT.

The chain uses TRBV6-1 and TRBJ2-5, with 8 bases identical to TRBD2. Germline V lookup: CDR1 MNHNS, CDR2 SASEGT. V lost 7 bases to trimming and J lost 4 bases; unmatched junction nucleotides: 11. This CDR3 spans 15 amino acids. In DNA, the CDR3 is TGTGCCAGCACGAGAGCGGGGGCCCCCAGAGAGACCCAGTACTTC. This codes for CASTRAGAPRETQYF.

This clonotype was observed a few times. The chain has TRBV24-1 and TRBJ1-1; D gene ambiguous. The V gene's germline CDR1 is KGHDR and CDR2 SFDVKD. The CDR3 has 13 residues. The V gene lost 0 bases and the J gene lost 4 bases, with 5 bases spanning the gap. The CDR3 loop is CATSDLGVTEAFF. The CDR3 DNA reads as TGTGCCACCAGTGATTTGGGTGTCACTGAAGCTTTCTTT.

This clonotype was seen once. The chain links TRBV20-1 to TRBJ2-3; D remains unclear. Between the trimmed V and J ends, which lost 5 bases and 6 bases, there was a span of 15 bases. CDR1 is DFQATT and CDR2 is SNEGSKA in the germline V gene (reference sequence). CDR3 size: 13 residues. In nucleotides, the CDR3 is TGCAGTGCTCAGCTCCCCCAGGCGGATACGCAGTATTTT. Translation gives CSAQLPQADTQYF.

V gene TRBV20-1 combines with J gene TRBJ2-1; the D gene is possibly TRBD1 (5 bases). Per the germline V gene, CDR1 is DFQATT and CDR2 is SNEGSKA (reference sequence). The CDR3 loop spans 14 amino acids. Trimming pared 3 bases from V and 6 bases from J, leaving 15 bases between. This CDR3 is CSASPYRRGNEQFF. CDR3 DNA sequence: TGCAGTGCTAGCCCCTACCGTAGGGGCAATGAGCAGTTCTTC.

The table lists this clonotype with a few counts. The V call is TRBV20-1, the J call TRBJ2-5, with D tentatively TRBD1 (5 bases). The V end was cut by 0 bases, the J end by 1 base, with 9 bases between. CDR3 length equals 14 residues. Germline CDR1 and CDR2: DFQATT and SNEGSKA (reference sequence). For the CDR3, the DNA is TGCAGTGCTAGAGATCGAAGGGGCCAAGAGACCCAGTACTTC. Residues: CSARDRRGQETQYF.

Points on this clonotype: One end of the junction does not line up with germline, which may come from a read error. This chain joins TRBV25-1 and TRBJ1-6; D gene uncertain. This CDR3 has 13 residues. CDR1 is MGHDK, CDR2 SYGVNS, per germline. The CDR3 sequence is CASSASGNSPLHF. The CDR3 DNA reads as TGTGCCAGCAGTGCCTCGGGAAATTCACCCCTCCATTTT. Together with reference TRBV25-1 and TRBJ1-6, the CDR3 gives the full variable domain: EADIYQTPRYLVIGTGKKITLECSQTMGHDKMYWYQQDPGMELHLIHYSYGVNSTEKGDLSSESTVSRIRTEHFPLTLESARPSHTSQYLCASSASGNSPLHFGNGTRLTVT.

V is TRBV20-1 and J is TRBJ2-1, with 9 bases identical to TRBD2. CDR1 and CDR2 from the germline V gene are DFQATT and SNEGSKA (reference sequence). The CDR3 is 14 residues long. Germline trimming cut 4 bases from V and 6 bases from J; bases unmatched to any gene: 7. CDR3 amino acids: CSAILAGAGNEQFF. DNA of the CDR3: TGCAGTGCTATATTAGCGGGAGCGGGCAATGAGCAGTTCTTC.

Concerning this clonotype: Given a much more abundant clone one base away, this may be a read error. This chain links TRBV6-5 with TRBJ2-3; D call uncertain. The length of the CDR3 is 12 residues. Germline CDR1 is MNHEY and CDR2 is SVGAGI. CDR3 sequence (DNA): TGTACCAGCAGTTCTAGCACAGATACGCAGTATTTT. Protein: CTSSSSTDTQYF.